This T cell receptor beta chain originates from a study of blood T cell repertoires in COVID-19. The V end was cut by 2 bases, the J end by 10 bases, with 12 bases between. CDR1 is MDHEN and CDR2 is SYDVKM in the germline V gene. This CDR3 region has 13 residues. This clone has a single count. In the study's own analysis: Reference gene primer amplification yielded estimated nucleated cell counts. TCRdb keeps only in-frame clones here, not all; method: immunoSEQ multiplex PCR. For V, J and clone size, that table is used; D and trimming come from the DNA. The data contain about 190,000 clones, around 86% of them singletons.

The receptor's source is a middle-aged woman in a cohort exposed to, infected with or recovered from COVID-19 (not recorded which). The sample comprised PBMCs or T cells enriched from blood (not recorded which). The chain couples TRBV28 to TRBJ2-1, with D maybe TRBD1 (6 bases). CDR3 protein: CASSLNRVEEQFF. CDR3 coding DNA: TGTGCCAGCAGTTTAAACAGGGTGGAGGAGCAGTTCTTC.